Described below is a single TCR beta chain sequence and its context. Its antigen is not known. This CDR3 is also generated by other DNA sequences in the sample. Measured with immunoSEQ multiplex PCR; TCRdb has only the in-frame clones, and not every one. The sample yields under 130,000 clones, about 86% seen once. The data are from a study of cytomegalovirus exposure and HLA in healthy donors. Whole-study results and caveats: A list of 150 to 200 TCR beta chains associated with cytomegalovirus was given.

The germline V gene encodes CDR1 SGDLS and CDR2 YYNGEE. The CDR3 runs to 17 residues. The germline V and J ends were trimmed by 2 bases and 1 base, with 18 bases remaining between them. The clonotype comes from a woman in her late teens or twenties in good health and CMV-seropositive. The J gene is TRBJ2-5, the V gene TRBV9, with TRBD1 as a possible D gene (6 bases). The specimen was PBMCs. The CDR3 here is CASSVGPKPDSQETQYF. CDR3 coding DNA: TGTGCCAGCAGCGTTGGGCCTAAGCCGGACAGCCAAGAGACCCAGTACTTC. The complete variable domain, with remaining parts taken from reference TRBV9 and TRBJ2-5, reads DSGVTQTPKHLITATGQRVTLRCSPRSGDLSVYWYQQSLDQGLQFLIQYYNGEERAKGNILERFSAQQFPDLHSELNLSSLELGDSALYFCASSVGPKPDSQETQYFGPGTRLLVL.